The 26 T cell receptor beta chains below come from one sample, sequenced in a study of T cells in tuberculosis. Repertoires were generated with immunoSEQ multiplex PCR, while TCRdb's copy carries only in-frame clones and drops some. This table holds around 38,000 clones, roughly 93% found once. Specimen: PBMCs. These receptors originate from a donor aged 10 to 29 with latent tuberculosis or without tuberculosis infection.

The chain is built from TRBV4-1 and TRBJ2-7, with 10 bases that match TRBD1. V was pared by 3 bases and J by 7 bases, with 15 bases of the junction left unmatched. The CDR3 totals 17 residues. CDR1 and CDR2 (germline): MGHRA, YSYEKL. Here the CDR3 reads CASSHSPGQGPSGEQYF. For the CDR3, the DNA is TGCGCCAGCAGCCATTCTCCGGGACAGGGGCCTTCGGGGGAGCAGTACTTC.

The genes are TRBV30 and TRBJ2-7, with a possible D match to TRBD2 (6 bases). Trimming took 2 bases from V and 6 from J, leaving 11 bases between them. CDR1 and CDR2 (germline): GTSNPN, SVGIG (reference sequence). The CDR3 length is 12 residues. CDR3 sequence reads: CAWSPGTGEQYF. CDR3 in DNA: TGTGCCTGGAGTCCCGGGACTGGCGAGCAGTACTTC.

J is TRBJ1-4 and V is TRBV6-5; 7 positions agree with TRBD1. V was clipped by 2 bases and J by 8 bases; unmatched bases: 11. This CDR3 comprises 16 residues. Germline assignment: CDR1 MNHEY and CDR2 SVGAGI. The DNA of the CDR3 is TGTGCCAGCAGTTACAGTGCAGGGGGGTCAGGAGAAAAACTGTTTTTT. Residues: CASSYSAGGSGEKLFF.

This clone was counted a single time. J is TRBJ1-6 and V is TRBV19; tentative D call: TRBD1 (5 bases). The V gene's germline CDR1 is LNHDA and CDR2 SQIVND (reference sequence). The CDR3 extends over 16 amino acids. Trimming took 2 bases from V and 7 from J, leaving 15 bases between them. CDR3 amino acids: CASSIWALTGNSPLHF. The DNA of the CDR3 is TGTGCCAGTAGTATATGGGCCCTTACAGGAAATTCACCCCTCCACTTT.

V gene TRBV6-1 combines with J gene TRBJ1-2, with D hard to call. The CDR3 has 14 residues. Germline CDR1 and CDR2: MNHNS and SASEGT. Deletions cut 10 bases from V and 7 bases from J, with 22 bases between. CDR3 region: CATTSRVGLSGYTF. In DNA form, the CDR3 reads TGTGCCACCACCAGTCGGGTAGGCCTATCTGGCTACACCTTC.

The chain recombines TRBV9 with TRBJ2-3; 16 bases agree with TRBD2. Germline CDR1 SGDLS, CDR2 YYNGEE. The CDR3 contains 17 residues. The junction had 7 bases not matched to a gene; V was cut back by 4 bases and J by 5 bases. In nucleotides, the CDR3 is TGTGCCAGCAGCTCGGGACTAGCGGGGGGGCATGGAGATACGCAGTATTTT. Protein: CASSSGLAGGHGDTQYF.

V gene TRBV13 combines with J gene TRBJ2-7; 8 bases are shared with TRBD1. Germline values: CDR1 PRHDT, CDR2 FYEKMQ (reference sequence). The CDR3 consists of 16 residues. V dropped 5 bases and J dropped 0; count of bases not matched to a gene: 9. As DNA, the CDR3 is TGTGCCAGCAGCATTCTTCGACAGGGGAGCTCCTACGAGCAGTACTTC. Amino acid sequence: CASSILRQGSSYEQYF.

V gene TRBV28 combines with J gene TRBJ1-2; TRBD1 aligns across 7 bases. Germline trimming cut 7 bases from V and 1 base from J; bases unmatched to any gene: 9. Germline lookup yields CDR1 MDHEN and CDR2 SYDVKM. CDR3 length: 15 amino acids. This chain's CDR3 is CASIQPGTDNYGYTF. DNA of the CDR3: TGTGCCAGCATCCAGCCCGGGACAGATAACTATGGCTACACCTTC.

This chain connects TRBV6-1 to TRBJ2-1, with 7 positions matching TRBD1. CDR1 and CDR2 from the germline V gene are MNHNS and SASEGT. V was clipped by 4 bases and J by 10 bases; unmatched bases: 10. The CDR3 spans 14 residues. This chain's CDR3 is CASSVERQGLEQFF. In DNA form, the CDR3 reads TGTGCCAGCAGTGTGGAGCGACAGGGCCTAGAGCAGTTCTTC.

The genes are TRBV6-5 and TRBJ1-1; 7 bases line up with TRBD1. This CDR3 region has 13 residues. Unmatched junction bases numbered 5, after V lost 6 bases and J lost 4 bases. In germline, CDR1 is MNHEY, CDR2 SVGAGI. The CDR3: CASSANRGTEAFF. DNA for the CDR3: TGTGCCAGCAGCGCAAACAGGGGCACTGAAGCTTTCTTT.

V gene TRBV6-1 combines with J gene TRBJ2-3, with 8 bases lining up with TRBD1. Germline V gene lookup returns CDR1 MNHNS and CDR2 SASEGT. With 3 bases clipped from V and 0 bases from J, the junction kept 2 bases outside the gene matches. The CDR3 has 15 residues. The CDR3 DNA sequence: TGTGCCAGCAGTGATTGGACAGGGAGCACAGATACGCAGTATTTT. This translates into CASSDWTGSTDTQYF.

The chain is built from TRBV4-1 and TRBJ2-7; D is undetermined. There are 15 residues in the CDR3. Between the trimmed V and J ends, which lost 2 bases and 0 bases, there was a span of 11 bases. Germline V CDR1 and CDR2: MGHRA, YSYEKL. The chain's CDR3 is CASSQFSGLSYEQYF. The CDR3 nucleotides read TGCGCCAGCAGCCAATTTTCGGGTCTCTCCTACGAGCAGTACTTC.

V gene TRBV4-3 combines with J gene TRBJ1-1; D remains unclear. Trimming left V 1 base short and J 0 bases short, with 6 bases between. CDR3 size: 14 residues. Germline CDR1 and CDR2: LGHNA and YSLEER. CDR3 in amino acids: CASSQVRVNTEAFF. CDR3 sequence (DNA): TGCGCCAGCAGCCAAGTCCGAGTGAACACTGAAGCTTTCTTT.

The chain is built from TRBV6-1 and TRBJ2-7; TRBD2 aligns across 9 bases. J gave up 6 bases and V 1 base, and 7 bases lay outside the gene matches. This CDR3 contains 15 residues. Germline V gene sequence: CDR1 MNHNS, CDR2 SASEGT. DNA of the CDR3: TGTGCCAGCAGTGAAGAAGCTAGCGGGGTCGGCGAGCAGTACTTC. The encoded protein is CASSEEASGVGEQYF.

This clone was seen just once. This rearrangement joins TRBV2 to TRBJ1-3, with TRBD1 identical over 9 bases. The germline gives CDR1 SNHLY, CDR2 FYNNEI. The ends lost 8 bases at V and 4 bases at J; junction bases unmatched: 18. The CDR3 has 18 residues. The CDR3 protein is CASSGVPGQGTGGNTIYF. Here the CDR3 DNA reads TGTGCCAGCTCGGGCGTCCCGGGACAGGGAACAGGGGGAAACACCATATATTTT.

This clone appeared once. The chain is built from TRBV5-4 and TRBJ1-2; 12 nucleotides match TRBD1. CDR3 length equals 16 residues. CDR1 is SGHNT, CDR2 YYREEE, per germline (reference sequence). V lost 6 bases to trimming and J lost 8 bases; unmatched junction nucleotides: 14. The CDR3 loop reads CASKEGTGGVNRGYTF. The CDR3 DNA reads TGTGCCAGCAAGGAAGGGACAGGGGGCGTAAATAGAGGCTACACCTTC.

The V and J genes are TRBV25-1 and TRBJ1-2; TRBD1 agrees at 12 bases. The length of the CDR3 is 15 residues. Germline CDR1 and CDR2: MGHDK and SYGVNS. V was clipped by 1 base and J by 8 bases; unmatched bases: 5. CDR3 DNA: TGTGCCAGCAGTGAATCCGGGACAGGGGGCCGCGGCTACACCTTC. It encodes CASSESGTGGRGYTF.

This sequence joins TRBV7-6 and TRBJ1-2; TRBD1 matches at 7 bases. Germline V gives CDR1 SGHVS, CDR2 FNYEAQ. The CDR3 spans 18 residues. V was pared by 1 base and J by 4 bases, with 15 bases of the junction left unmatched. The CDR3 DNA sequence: TGTGCCAGCAGCTTAGTAGAGGGGGCACAAGACGGTGGCTATGGCTACACCTTC. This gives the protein CASSLVEGAQDGGYGYTF.

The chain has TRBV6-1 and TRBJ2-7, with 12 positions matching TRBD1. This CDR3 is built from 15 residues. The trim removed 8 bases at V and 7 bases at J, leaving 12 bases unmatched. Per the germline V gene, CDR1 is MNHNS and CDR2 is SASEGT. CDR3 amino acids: CASSSPGQGAREQYF. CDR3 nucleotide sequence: TGTGCCAGCTCCTCCCCGGGACAGGGGGCAAGGGAGCAGTACTTC.

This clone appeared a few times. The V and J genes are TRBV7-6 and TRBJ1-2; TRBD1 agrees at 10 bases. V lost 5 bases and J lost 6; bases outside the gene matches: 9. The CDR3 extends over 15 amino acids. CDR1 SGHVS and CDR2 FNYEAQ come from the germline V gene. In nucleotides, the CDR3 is TGTGCCAGCAGCGACCGGACAGGGGGGTTAGATGGCTACACCTTC. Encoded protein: CASSDRTGGLDGYTF. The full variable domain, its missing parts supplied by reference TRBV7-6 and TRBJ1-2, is GAGVSQSPRYKVTKRGQDVALRCDPISGHVSLYWYRQALGQGPEFLTYFNYEAQQDKSGLPNDRFSAERPEGSISTLTIQRTEQRDSAMYRCASSDRTGGLDGYTFGSGTRLTVV.

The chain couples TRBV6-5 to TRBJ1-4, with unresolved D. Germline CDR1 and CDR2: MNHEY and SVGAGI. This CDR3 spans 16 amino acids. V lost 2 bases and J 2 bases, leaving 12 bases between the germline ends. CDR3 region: CASSYGVRPTNEKLFF. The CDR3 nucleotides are TGTGCCAGCAGTTACGGAGTGCGACCGACTAATGAAAAACTGTTTTTT.

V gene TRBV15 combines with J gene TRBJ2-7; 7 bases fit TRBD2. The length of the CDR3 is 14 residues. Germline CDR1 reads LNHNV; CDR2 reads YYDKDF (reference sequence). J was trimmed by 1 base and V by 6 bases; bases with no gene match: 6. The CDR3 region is CATRGSSGSYEQYF. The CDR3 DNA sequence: TGTGCCACCAGGGGAAGTAGCGGGTCCTACGAGCAGTACTTC.

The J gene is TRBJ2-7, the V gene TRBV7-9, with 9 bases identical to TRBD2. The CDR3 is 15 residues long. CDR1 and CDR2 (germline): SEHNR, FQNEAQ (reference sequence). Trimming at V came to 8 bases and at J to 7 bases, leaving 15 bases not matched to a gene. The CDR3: CASLAVAGVAREQYF. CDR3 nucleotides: TGTGCCAGCCTGGCGGTAGCGGGGGTGGCTAGAGAGCAGTACTTC.

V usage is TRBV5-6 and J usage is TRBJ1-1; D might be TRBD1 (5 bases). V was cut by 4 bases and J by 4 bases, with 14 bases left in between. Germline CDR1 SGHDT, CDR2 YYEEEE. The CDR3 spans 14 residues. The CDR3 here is CASSDKAGFTEAFF. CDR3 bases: TGTGCCAGCAGCGACAAAGCAGGGTTCACTGAAGCTTTCTTT. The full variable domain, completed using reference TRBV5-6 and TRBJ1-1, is DAGVTQSPTHLIKTRGQQVTLRCSPKSGHDTVSWYQQALGQGPQFIFQYYEEEERQRGNFPDRFSGHQFPNYSSELNVNALLLGDSALYLCASSDKAGFTEAFFGQGTRLTVV.

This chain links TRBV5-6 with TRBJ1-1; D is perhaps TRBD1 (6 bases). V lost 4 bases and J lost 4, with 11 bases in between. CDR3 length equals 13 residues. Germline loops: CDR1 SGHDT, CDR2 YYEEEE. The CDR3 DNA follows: TGTGCCAGCAGCCAGGGGTTTGGCACTGAAGCTTTCTTT. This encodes CASSQGFGTEAFF.

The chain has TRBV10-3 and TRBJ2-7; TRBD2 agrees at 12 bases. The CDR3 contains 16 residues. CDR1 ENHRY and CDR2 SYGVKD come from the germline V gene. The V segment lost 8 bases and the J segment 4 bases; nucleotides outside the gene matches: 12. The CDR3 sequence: CAIRSSGGALRYEQYF. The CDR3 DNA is TGTGCCATCCGGTCTAGCGGGGGGGCTTTACGGTACGAGCAGTACTTC.